Below are 27 T cell receptor beta chains sequenced from a single sample in a study of blood T cell repertoires in COVID-19. This table comes from immunoSEQ multiplex PCR, and its TCRdb copy is limited to in-frame clones, with some not included. Among 400,000 to 450,000 clones, about nine tenths were seen once, and the ten largest hold 10% to 15%. The sequenced sample consisted of peripheral blood. Every receptor here comes from a woman aged 50 to 60 with COVID-19, enrolled during active disease.

V is TRBV18 and J is TRBJ1-2; possibly TRBD1 for D (6 bases). The germline CDR1 and CDR2 sequences are KGHSH and LQKENI. CDR3 length equals 14 residues. V was shortened by 6 bases and J by 7 bases, with 18 bases between the two germline ends. CDR3 nucleotides: TGTGCCAGCTCGTGGACAGAAAGTATATTTGGCTACACCTTC. This gives the protein CASSWTESIFGYTF. Variable domain in full (rest from reference TRBV18 and TRBJ1-2): NAGVMQNPRHLVRRRGQEARLRCSPMKGHSHVYWYRQLPEEGLKFMVYLQKENIIDESGMPKERFSAEFPKEGPSILRIQQVVRGDSAAYFCASSWTESIFGYTFGSGTRLTVV.

The chain carries TRBV21-1 and TRBJ1-1. TRBV21-1 is assigned pseudogene status. The CDR3 covers 12 residues. CDR3 DNA: TGTGCCAGCAGGGAACGGAGCACTGAAGCTTTCTTT. Protein: CASRERSTEAFF.

This rearrangement joins TRBV11-2 to TRBJ1-2; unclear D gene. This CDR3 contains 15 residues. Germline CDR1 reads SGHAT; CDR2 reads FQNNGV. V was cut by 4 bases and J by 6 bases, with 18 bases left in between. CDR3 bases: TGTGCCAGCAGCTCAAACCGAGGGATTCGGGATGGCTACACCTTC. Protein product: CASSSNRGIRDGYTF.

This clone came up once. The rearrangement joins TRBV7-6 to TRBJ2-3; TRBD2 is a possible D gene (6 bases). Trimming took 5 bases from V and 1 from J, leaving 16 bases between them. Germline V lookup: CDR1 SGHVS, CDR2 FNYEAQ. This CDR3 spans 16 amino acids. DNA of the CDR3: TGTGCCAGCAGCCGGGGACTGTCGCGGGGCACAGATACGCAGTATTTT. Residues: CASSRGLSRGTDTQYF.

This clone occurred once. The chain links TRBV29-1 to TRBJ1-1; no clear D gene. This CDR3 spans 13 amino acids. CDR1 is SQVTM, CDR2 ANQGSEA, per germline. The ends were cut back, 7 bases at V and 5 bases at J, with 17 bases in the middle. The CDR3 nucleotides are TGCAGCGCCACGCGGGGTCGGGGTACTGAAGCTTTCTTT. Protein product: CSATRGRGTEAFF. The complete variable domain, with remaining parts taken from reference TRBV29-1 and TRBJ1-1, reads SAVISQKPSRDICQRGTSLTIQCQVDSQVTMMFWYRQQPGQSLTLIATANQGSEATYESGFVIDKFPISRPNLTFSTLTVSNMSPEDSSIYLCSATRGRGTEAFFGQGTRLTVV.

This clone was seen more than once but under ten times. The chain joins TRBV6-5 to TRBJ1-2, with 9 bases fitting TRBD1. Per germline, CDR1 MNHEY and CDR2 SVGAGI. This CDR3 is 14 amino acids long. J was trimmed by 12 bases and V by 4 bases; bases with no gene match: 12. CDR3 nucleotide sequence: TGTGCCAGCAGTTCCGGGACAGGGACGGTAACCAACACCTTC. Residues: CASSSGTGTVTNTF.

V usage is TRBV5-4 and J usage is TRBJ2-5; 12 bases are shared with TRBD2. The CDR3 has 19 residues. V shed 9 bases, J shed 3 bases, and the junction held 21 bases outside the gene matches. Per the germline V gene, CDR1 is SGHNT and CDR2 is YYREEE (reference sequence). The CDR3 region is CATTDVGSTGLAGKETQYF. In DNA form, the CDR3 reads TGTGCCACTACTGACGTCGGGAGTACGGGACTAGCGGGCAAAGAGACCCAGTACTTC.

The chain links TRBV14 to TRBJ2-2; D unresolved. Per the germline V gene, CDR1 is SGHDN and CDR2 is FVKESK. Trimming shortened V by 0 bases and J by 6 bases, and 5 bases separated the two germline ends. The CDR3 has 13 amino acids. As DNA, the CDR3 is TGTGCCAGCAGCCAAGATTTATCCGGGGAGCTGTTTTTT. Translated: CASSQDLSGELFF.

This chain uses TRBV18 with TRBJ1-1; possible D gene TRBD1, 5 bases. Germline V CDR1 and CDR2: KGHSH, LQKENI. V lost 0 bases, J lost 1 base, and 9 bases lay in between. This CDR3 contains 15 residues. CDR3 sequence: CASSPPTAKNTEAFF. CDR3 DNA: TGTGCCAGCTCACCACCGACAGCTAAGAACACTGAAGCTTTCTTT.

This chain uses TRBV4-1 with TRBJ2-7, with D maybe TRBD2 (5 bases). The germline CDR1 and CDR2 sequences are MGHRA and YSYEKL. The CDR3 is 14 residues long. Deletions cut 0 bases from V and 4 bases from J, with 10 bases between. The CDR3 spells CASSQDHGGYEQYF. Written as DNA, the CDR3 is TGCGCCAGCAGCCAAGACCATGGCGGGTACGAGCAGTACTTC.

J is TRBJ1-1 and V is TRBV19; 11 nucleotides agree with TRBD1. The germline V gene has CDR1 LNHDA and CDR2 SQIVND (reference sequence). V was clipped by 6 bases and J by 4 bases; unmatched bases: 4. CDR3 length: 14 residues. CDR3 bases: TGTGCCAGTAGGGACAGGGGGCAAGGCACTGAAGCTTTCTTT. Translating gives CASRDRGQGTEAFF.

The chain is built from TRBV2 and TRBJ2-7; 7 bases are shared with TRBD1. Germline values: CDR1 SNHLY, CDR2 FYNNEI. The V segment lost 1 base and the J segment 5 bases; nucleotides outside the gene matches: 8. The CDR3 has 15 residues. CDR3 sequence: CASSEDRQGGNEQYF. In DNA form, the CDR3 reads TGTGCCAGCAGTGAAGACAGACAGGGCGGCAACGAGCAGTACTTC.

This clone was seen more than once but under ten times. The chain links TRBV19 to TRBJ1-3; D is perhaps TRBD1 (6 bases). Germline lookup yields CDR1 LNHDA and CDR2 SQIVND (reference sequence). Trimming stripped 5 bases from V and 3 bases from J, with 8 bases between. The CDR3 totals 13 residues. Here the CDR3 DNA reads TGTGCCAGTAGTCACAGGGATGGAAACACCATATATTTT. It codes for CASSHRDGNTIYF.

The chain combines TRBV2 with TRBJ1-1, with D tentatively TRBD1 (6 bases). Germline CDR1 reads SNHLY; CDR2 reads FYNNEI. V was shortened by 6 bases and J by 2 bases, with 10 bases between the two germline ends. CDR3 length equals 13 residues. The CDR3 protein is CASRLQGNTEAFF. CDR3 DNA: TGTGCCAGCAGATTACAGGGTAACACTGAAGCTTTCTTT.

J is TRBJ1-1 and V is TRBV27; D remains ambiguous. Between the trimmed V and J ends, which lost 6 bases and 7 bases, there was a span of 18 bases. CDR3 length: 14 residues. Germline CDR1 and CDR2: MNHEY and SMNVEV (reference sequence). This CDR3 reads CASSPLGRAGEAFF. For the CDR3, the DNA is TGTGCCAGCAGCCCTCTCGGGAGGGCGGGTGAAGCTTTCTTT.

The chain couples TRBV27 to TRBJ1-1, with 7 bases fitting TRBD1. V trimming: 5 bases; J trimming: 13 bases; junction bases outside the gene matches: 13. The CDR3 runs to 13 residues. From germline, CDR1 is MNHEY and CDR2 SMNVEV (reference sequence). The CDR3 sequence: CASSPRQGSRGFF. CDR3 sequence (DNA): TGTGCCAGCAGTCCCCGACAGGGTAGTCGTGGTTTCTTT.

The V gene is TRBV5-1, the J gene TRBJ1-4, with 7 nucleotides matching TRBD1. Germline V gives CDR1 SGHRS, CDR2 YFSETQ. V lost 5 bases and J lost 1; bases outside the gene matches: 2. This CDR3 is 14 amino acids long. CDR3 in amino acids: CASRWTGTNEKLFF. The CDR3 coding sequence is TGCGCCAGCAGATGGACAGGAACTAATGAAAAACTGTTTTTT.

This chain connects TRBV7-8 to TRBJ1-6; 8 bases are shared with TRBD1. This CDR3 has 13 residues. From germline, CDR1 is SGHVS and CDR2 FQNEAQ. Trimming took 9 bases from V and 7 from J; bases not matched to a gene: 5. In nucleotides, the CDR3 is TGTGCCAGTCGGACAGGGCAAAATTCACCCCTCCACTTT. It specifies CASRTGQNSPLHF.

The V gene is TRBV6-5, the J gene TRBJ1-5; D not certain. CDR1 is MNHEY, CDR2 SVGAGI, per germline. V dropped 4 bases and J dropped 7 bases, with 11 bases sitting between them. There are 13 residues in the CDR3. As DNA, the CDR3 is TGTGCCAGCAGTTTAGAAACGGGGCAGCCCCAGCATTTT. This encodes CASSLETGQPQHF.

V and J are TRBV28 and TRBJ1-1; perhaps TRBD1 as D (5 bases). CDR1 is MDHEN and CDR2 is SYDVKM in the germline V gene. The CDR3 totals 15 residues. Trimming stripped 8 bases from V and 0 bases from J, with 16 bases between. The CDR3 region is CASFPWTQMNTEAFF. CDR3 DNA: TGTGCCAGCTTTCCTTGGACACAGATGAACACTGAAGCTTTCTTT. Full variable domain (outside the CDR3, taken from reference TRBV28 and TRBJ1-1): DVKVTQSSRYLVKRTGEKVFLECVQDMDHENMFWYRQDPGLGLRLIYFSYDVKMKEKGDIPEGYSVSREKKERFSLILESASTNQTSMYLCASFPWTQMNTEAFFGQGTRLTVV.

The CDR3 sequence: CASSSGSYNSPLHF. The DNA for the CDR3 is TGTGCCAGCAGTTCGGGGTCCTATAATTCACCCCTCCACTTT. The rearrangement joins TRBV6-5 to TRBJ1-6; D is undetermined. CDR3 length equals 14 residues. Trimming removed 4 bases at V and 1 base at J, with 5 bases between. The germline CDR1 and CDR2 sequences are MNHEY and SVGAGI.

V usage is TRBV30 and J usage is TRBJ1-1; D remains ambiguous. Germline V CDR1 and CDR2: GTSNPN, SVGIG (reference sequence). Trimming took 7 bases from V and 4 from J, leaving 13 bases between them. CDR3 size: 12 residues. The CDR3 loop is CASQQMGTEAFF. CDR3 DNA: TGTGCCTCCCAACAGATGGGCACTGAAGCTTTCTTT.

J is TRBJ1-1 and V is TRBV5-1; maybe TRBD1 (5 bases). The CDR3 is 12 amino acids. Germline CDR1 SGHRS, CDR2 YFSETQ. V lost 4 bases and J 4 bases, leaving 8 bases between the germline ends. The CDR3 reads CASSEGATEAFF. The DNA for the CDR3 is TGCGCCAGCAGCGAAGGGGCCACTGAAGCTTTCTTT.

The chain combines TRBV7-8 with TRBJ1-1; D perhaps matches TRBD1 (5 bases). The V gene lost 2 bases and the J gene lost 6 bases, with 10 bases spanning the gap. The CDR3 has 13 residues. Germline V gene lookup returns CDR1 SGHVS and CDR2 FQNEAQ. CDR3: CASSLNRFSEAFF. For the CDR3, the DNA is TGTGCCAGCAGCTTAAACAGGTTTTCTGAAGCTTTCTTT.

This chain links TRBV1 with TRBJ2-7; no DNA check was done on the table's D call, TRBD2. TRBV1 corresponds to a pseudogene. This CDR3 is built from 16 residues. In nucleotides, the CDR3 is TGCACCAGCAGCCAAGAATGGGGCGGGGCCCTCTACGAGCAGTACTTC. Translated: CTSSQEWGGALYEQYF.

This clone has just a few counts. The CDR3 region is CACQQSFNTEAFF. Here the CDR3 DNA reads TGCGCCTGCCAACAGTCGTTTAACACTGAAGCTTTCTTT. The V gene is TRBV10-2, the J gene TRBJ1-1, with D hard to call. Germline V gene lookup returns CDR1 WSHSY and CDR2 SAAADI. The CDR3 runs to 13 residues. Trimming cost V 11 bases and J 2 bases, with 15 bases left between them.

The chain is built from TRBV30 and TRBJ1-1; TRBD1 matches at 8 bases. V lost 2 bases and J lost 3; bases outside the gene matches: 8. This CDR3 has 15 residues. In germline, CDR1 is GTSNPN, CDR2 SVGIG (reference sequence). This CDR3 reads CAWSSYRGRDTEAFF. DNA for the CDR3: TGTGCCTGGAGTTCCTACAGGGGGAGGGACACTGAAGCTTTCTTT.